Included here is one T cell receptor (beta chain) sequence, with context. No antigen is known for it. Other DNA variants within this sample encode the same CDR3. This sample was taken from a study of shared clonotypes between healthy human individuals. Whole-study results and caveats: The generation probabilities recorded for non-shared clonotypes fell below those of clonotypes shared by all four donors.

Sequencing used immunoSEQ multiplex PCR; TCRdb keeps in-frame clones, though not all of them. This repertoire shows 1.4 million or so clones, 98% to 99% found once; its top ten account for roughly 0.36%. The receptor was derived from a man under 40 in good health. Sample: naive CD4+ T cells sorted from blood. The subset was: CD45RA+ positively selected.

The CDR3 here is CASSLSSGANVLTF. The CDR3, as DNA: TGTGCCAGCAGCTTAAGCTCTGGGGCCAACGTCCTGACTTTC. This rearrangement joins TRBV5-4 to TRBJ2-6; D uncertain. CDR3 length: 14 amino acids. Germline V gene lookup returns CDR1 SGHNT and CDR2 YYREEE (reference sequence). The V and J ends lost 2 bases and 0 bases respectively, with 3 bases between them.